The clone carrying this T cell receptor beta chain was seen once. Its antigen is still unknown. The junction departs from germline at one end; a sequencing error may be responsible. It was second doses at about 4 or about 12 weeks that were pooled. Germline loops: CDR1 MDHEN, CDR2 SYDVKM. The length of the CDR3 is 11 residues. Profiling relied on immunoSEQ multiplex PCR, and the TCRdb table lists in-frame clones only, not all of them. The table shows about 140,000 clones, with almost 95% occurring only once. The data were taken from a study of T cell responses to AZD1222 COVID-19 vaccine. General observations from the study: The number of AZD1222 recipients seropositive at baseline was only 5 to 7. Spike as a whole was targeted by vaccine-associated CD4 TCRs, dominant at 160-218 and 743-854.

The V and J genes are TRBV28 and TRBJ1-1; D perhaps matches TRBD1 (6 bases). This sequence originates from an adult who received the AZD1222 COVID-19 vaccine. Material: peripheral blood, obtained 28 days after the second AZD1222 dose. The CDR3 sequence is CASAYSGTLLF. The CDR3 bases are TGTGCCAGCGCCTATTCCGGGACATTGCTTTTT.